These 8 T cell receptor beta chains came from one sample sequenced in a study of cytomegalovirus exposure and HLA in healthy donors. Vbeta (60) and Jbeta (13) primers were used in the PCR. The data were produced by immunoSEQ multiplex PCR, yet TCRdb's version contains in-frame clones alone and is incomplete. The table for this sample gives tens of thousands of clones. The sequencing sample was made of PBMCs. The receptors derive from a male donor in good health and CMV-seropositive.

The chain is built from TRBV19 and TRBJ2-7, with 7 bases that match TRBD1. The CDR3 runs 16 residues. V gave up 3 bases and J gave up 0 bases; unmatched junction bases: 8. From germline, CDR1 is LNHDA and CDR2 SQIVND (reference sequence). CDR3 protein: CASSINGQEFSYEQYF. CDR3 DNA sequence: TGTGCCAGTAGTATCAACGGACAGGAGTTCTCCTACGAGCAGTACTTC.

CDR3 residues: CASRKTGDQPQHF. CDR3 in DNA: TGTGCCAGCCGAAAGACAGGAGACCAGCCCCAGCATTTT. The chain couples TRBV9 to TRBJ1-5; weak D call: TRBD1 (6 bases). The CDR3 is made up of 13 amino acids. CDR1 and CDR2 (germline): SGDLS, YYNGEE. Trimming stripped 7 bases from V and 7 bases from J, with 15 bases between.

The genes are TRBV2 and TRBJ2-1, with 12 bases lining up with TRBD2. This CDR3 is 14 amino acids long. The trim removed 10 bases at V and 8 bases at J, leaving 9 bases unmatched. From germline, CDR1 is SNHLY and CDR2 FYNNEI. The CDR3 here is CATETSGSFDEQFF. In DNA, the CDR3 is TGTGCCACCGAGACTAGCGGGAGTTTCGATGAGCAGTTCTTC.

The chain recombines TRBV6-1 with TRBJ2-6, with a possible D match to TRBD1 (6 bases). Between the trimmed V and J ends, which lost 6 bases and 2 bases, there was a span of 14 bases. Looked up from germline, CDR1 is MNHNS and CDR2 is SASEGT. This CDR3 contains 16 residues. The CDR3 nucleotides read TGTGCCAGCAGGGAAACAGGGTTCCCTGGGGCCAACGTCCTGACTTTC. This codes for CASRETGFPGANVLTF.

The CDR3 here is CASSAGQGGLQPQHF. In nucleotides, the CDR3 is TGTGCCAGTAGTGCGGGACAGGGCGGGCTTCAGCCCCAGCATTTT. The J gene is TRBJ1-5, the V gene TRBV19; 9 bases match TRBD1. Germline V CDR1 and CDR2: LNHDA, SQIVND (reference sequence). The CDR3 runs 15 residues. V lost 5 bases and J lost 6; bases outside the gene matches: 8.

The V and J genes are TRBV19 and TRBJ2-7, with 7 bases lining up with TRBD1. V shed 4 bases and J 0 bases; nucleotides not matched to a gene: 3. Looked up from germline, CDR1 is LNHDA and CDR2 is SQIVND (reference sequence). This CDR3 is built from 14 residues. The CDR3 loop reads CASSTNRGSYEQYF. The CDR3 DNA reads as TGTGCCAGTAGTACGAACAGGGGCTCCTACGAGCAGTACTTC.

The chain is built from TRBV28 and TRBJ2-7, with D perhaps TRBD2 (6 bases). The CDR3 runs to 15 residues. CDR1 MDHEN and CDR2 SYDVKM come from the germline V gene. V was cut by 3 bases and J by 0 bases, with 12 bases left in between. The CDR3 DNA follows: TGTGCCAGCAGTTTCCTAGGGGAGGCCTCCTACGAGCAGTACTTC. Translation gives CASSFLGEASYEQYF.

CDR3: CASRATGGLETQYF. In nucleotides, the CDR3 is TGTGCCAGCAGGGCCACGGGGGGACTGGAGACCCAGTACTTC. The gene calls are TRBV2 and TRBJ2-5; 7 positions match TRBD2. Germline V gene data show CDR1 as SNHLY and CDR2 as FYNNEI. V was clipped by 6 bases and J by 5 bases; unmatched bases: 9. The CDR3 is 14 residues long.